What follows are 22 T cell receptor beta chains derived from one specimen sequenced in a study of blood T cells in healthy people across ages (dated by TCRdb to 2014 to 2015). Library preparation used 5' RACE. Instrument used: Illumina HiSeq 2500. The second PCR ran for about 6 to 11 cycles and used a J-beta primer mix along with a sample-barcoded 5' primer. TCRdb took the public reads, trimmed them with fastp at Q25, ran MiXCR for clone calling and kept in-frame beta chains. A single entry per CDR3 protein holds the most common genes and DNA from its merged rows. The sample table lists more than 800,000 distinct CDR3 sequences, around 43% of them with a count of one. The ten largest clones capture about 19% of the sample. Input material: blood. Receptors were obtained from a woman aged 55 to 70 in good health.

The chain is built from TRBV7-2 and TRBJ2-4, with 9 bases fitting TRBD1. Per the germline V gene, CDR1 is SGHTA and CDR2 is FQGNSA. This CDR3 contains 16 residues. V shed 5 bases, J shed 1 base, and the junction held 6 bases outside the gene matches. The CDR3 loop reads CASSLSTGGAKNIQYF. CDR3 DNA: TGTGCCAGCAGCCTATCGACAGGGGGTGCCAAAAACATTCAGTACTTC.

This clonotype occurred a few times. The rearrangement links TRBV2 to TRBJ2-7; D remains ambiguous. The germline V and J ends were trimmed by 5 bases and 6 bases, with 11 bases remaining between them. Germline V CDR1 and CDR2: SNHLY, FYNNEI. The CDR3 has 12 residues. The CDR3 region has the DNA TGTGCCAGCAGTTCTGCCTCAGGCGAGCAGTACTTC. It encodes CASSSASGEQYF.

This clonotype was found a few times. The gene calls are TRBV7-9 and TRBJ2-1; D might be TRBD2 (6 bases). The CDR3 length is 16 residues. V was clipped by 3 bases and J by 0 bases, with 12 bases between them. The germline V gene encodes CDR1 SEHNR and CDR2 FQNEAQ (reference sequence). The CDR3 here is CASSFGGRGSYNEQFF. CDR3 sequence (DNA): TGTGCCAGCAGCTTCGGGGGTAGAGGCTCCTACAATGAGCAGTTCTTC. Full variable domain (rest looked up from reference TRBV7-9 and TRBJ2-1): DTGVSQNPRHKITKRGQNVTFRCDPISEHNRLYWYRQTLGQGPEFLTYFQNEAQLEKSRLLSDRFSAERPKGSFSTLEIQRTEQGDSAMYLCASSFGGRGSYNEQFFGPGTRLTVL.

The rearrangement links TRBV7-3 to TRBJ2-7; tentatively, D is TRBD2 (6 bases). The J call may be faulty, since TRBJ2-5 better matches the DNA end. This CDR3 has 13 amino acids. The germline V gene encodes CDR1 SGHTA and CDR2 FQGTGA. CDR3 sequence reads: CASSSQAGETQYF. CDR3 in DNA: TGTGCCAGCAGCTCGCAAGCGGGAGAGACCCAGTACTTC.

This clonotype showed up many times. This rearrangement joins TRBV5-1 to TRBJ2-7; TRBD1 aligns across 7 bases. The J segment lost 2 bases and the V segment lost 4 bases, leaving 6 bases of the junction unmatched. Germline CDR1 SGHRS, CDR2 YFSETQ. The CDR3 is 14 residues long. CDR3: CASSHRDRPYEQYF. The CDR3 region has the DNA TGCGCCAGCAGCCACCGGGACAGACCCTACGAGCAGTACTTC.

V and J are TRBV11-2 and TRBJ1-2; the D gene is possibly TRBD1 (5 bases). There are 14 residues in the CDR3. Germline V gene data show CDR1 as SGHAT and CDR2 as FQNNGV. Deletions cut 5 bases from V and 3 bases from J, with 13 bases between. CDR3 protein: CASSPMLGDYGYTF. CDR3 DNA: TGTGCCAGCAGCCCTATGCTAGGGGACTATGGCTACACCTTC.

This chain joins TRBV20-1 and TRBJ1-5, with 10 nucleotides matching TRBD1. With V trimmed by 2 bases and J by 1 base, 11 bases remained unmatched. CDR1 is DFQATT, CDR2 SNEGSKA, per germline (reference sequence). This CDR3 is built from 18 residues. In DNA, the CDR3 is TGCAGTGCTAGAATCAGCCCGGGACAGGGGCTCAGCAATCAGCCCCAGCATTTT. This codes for CSARISPGQGLSNQPQHF.

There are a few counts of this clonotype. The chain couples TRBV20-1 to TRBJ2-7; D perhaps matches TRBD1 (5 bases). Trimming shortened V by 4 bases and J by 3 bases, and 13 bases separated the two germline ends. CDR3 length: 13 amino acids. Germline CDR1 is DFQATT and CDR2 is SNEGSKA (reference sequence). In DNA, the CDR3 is TGCAGTGCTAACACACCCAGGGTCTACGAGCAGTACTTC. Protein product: CSANTPRVYEQYF.

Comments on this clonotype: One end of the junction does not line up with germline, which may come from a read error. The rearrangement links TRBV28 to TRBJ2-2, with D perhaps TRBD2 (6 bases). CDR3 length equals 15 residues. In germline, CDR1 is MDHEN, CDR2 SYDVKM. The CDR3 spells CASFVGGANTGGLFF. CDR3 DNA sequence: TGTGCCAGCTTCGTCGGGGGAGCGAACACCGGGGGGCTGTTTTTT. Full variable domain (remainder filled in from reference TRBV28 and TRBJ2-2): DVKVTQSSRYLVKRTGEKVFLECVQDMDHENMFWYRQDPGLGLRLIYFSYDVKMKEKGDIPEGYSVSREKKERFSLILESASTNQTSMYLCASFVGGANTGGLFFGEGSRLTVL.

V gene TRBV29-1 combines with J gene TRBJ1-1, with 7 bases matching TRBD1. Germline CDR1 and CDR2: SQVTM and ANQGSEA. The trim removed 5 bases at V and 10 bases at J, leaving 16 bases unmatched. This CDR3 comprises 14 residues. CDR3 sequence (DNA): TGCAGCGTTCGGACAGGTATTTCTAGCGTAAGAGCTTTCTTT. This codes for CSVRTGISSVRAFF.

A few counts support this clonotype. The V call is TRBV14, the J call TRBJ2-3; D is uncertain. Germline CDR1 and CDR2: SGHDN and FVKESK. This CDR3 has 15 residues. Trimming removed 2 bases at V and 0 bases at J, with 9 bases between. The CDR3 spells CASSQFIASTDTQYF. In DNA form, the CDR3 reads TGTGCCAGCAGCCAATTTATAGCTAGCACAGATACGCAGTATTTT.

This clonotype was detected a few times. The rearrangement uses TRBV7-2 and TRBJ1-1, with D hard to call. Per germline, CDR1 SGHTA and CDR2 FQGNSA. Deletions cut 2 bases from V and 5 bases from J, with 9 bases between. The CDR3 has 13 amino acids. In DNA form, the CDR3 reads TGTGCCAGCAGCTTATTGGTCCGAACTGAAGCTTTCTTT. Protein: CASSLLVRTEAFF.

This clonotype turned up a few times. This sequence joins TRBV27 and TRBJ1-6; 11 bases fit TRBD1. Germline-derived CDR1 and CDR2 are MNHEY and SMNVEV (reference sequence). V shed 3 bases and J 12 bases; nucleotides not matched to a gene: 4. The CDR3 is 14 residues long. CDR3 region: CASSLGQGDLPLHF. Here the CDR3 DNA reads TGTGCCAGCAGTTTGGGACAGGGGGATTTACCCCTCCACTTT.

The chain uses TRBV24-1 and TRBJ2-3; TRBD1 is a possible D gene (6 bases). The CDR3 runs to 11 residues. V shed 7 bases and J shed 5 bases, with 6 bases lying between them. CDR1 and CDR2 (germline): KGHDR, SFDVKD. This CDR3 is CATRQGDTQYF. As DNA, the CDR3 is TGTGCCACCAGACAGGGAGATACGCAGTATTTT.

The CDR3 protein is CSGGLAGGYNEQFF. CDR3 nucleotides: TGCAGCGGTGGACTAGCGGGAGGTTACAATGAGCAGTTCTTC. The chain is built from TRBV29-1 and TRBJ2-1; 14 positions agree with TRBD2. V lost 7 bases, J lost 4 bases, and 3 bases stayed unmatched. The germline gives CDR1 SQVTM, CDR2 ANQGSEA. The CDR3 runs to 14 residues.

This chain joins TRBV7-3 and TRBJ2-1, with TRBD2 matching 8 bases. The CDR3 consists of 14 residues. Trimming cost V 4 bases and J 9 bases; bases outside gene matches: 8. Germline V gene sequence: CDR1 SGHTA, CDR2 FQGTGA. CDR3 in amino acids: CASSSYPGGGEQFF. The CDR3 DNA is TGTGCCAGCAGCTCATACCCCGGGGGGGGTGAGCAGTTCTTC.

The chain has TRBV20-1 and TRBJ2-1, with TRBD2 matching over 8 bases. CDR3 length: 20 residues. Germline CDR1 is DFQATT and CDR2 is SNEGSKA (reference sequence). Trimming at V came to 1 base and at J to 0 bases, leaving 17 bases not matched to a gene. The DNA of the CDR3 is TGCAGTGCTAGAGGTGAAGGGCTAGCGGGCCGCCGCCGCTCCTACAATGAGCAGTTCTTC. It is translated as CSARGEGLAGRRRSYNEQFF.

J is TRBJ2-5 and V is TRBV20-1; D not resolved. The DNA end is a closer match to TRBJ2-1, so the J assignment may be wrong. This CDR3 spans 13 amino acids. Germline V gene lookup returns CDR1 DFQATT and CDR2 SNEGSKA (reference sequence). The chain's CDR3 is CSASVGNQETQFF. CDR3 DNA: TGCAGTGCTAGTGTTGGCAACCAAGAGACCCAGTTCTTC.

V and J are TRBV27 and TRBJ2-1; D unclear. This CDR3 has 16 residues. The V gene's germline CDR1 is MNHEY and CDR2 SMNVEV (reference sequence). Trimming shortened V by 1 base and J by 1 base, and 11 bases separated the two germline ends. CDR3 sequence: CASSLFTLGSYNEQFF. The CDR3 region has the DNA TGTGCCAGCAGTTTATTCACACTGGGGTCCTACAATGAGCAGTTCTTC.

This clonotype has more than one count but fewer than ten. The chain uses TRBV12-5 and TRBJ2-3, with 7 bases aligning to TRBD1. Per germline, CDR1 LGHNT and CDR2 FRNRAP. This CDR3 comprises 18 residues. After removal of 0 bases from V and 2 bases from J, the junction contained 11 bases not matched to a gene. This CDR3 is CASGLVKGWTGDTDTQYF. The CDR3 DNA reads TGTGCTAGTGGTTTGGTCAAGGGTTGGACAGGAGACACAGATACGCAGTATTTT.

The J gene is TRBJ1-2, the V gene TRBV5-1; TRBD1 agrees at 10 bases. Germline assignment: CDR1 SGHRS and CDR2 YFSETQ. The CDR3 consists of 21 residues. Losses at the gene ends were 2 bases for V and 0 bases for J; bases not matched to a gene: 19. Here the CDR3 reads CASSFRTVAGTGARANYGYTF. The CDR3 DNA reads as TGCGCCAGCAGCTTTAGAACGGTTGCGGGGACAGGGGCCCGAGCTAACTATGGCTACACCTTC.

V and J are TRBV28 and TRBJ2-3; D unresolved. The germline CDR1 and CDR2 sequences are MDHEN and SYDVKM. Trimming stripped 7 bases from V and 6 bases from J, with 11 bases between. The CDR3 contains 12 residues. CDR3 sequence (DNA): TGTGCCAGCACTCCCGGAAGGGATACGCAGTATTTT. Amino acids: CASTPGRDTQYF.